This passage covers 21 T cell receptor beta chains from one sample sequenced in a study of cytomegalovirus exposure and HLA in healthy donors. 13 Jbeta primers and 60 Vbeta primers were used for the PCR. Repertoires were generated with immunoSEQ multiplex PCR, while TCRdb's copy carries only in-frame clones and drops some. The table lists around 130,000 clones, about four fifths of them singletons. Sequenced sample: PBMCs. The source of these receptors is a man aged 30 to 45 in good health and CMV-seronegative.

This clone was detected a few times. The chain uses TRBV7-3 and TRBJ2-2; possibly TRBD1 for D (7 bases). The CDR3 is 15 residues long. The germline CDR1 and CDR2 sequences are SGHTA and FQGTGA. With 2 bases removed from V and 7 bases from J, the gap between germline ends came to 14 bases. CDR3 loop: CASSLYRGGSGELFF. The DNA of the CDR3 is TGTGCCAGCAGCTTATACAGGGGAGGAAGCGGGGAGCTGTTTTTT.

The chain employs TRBV5-1 and TRBJ2-7; D is perhaps TRBD2 (5 bases). The V gene lost 0 bases and the J gene lost 3 bases, with 16 bases spanning the gap. The CDR3 is 16 amino acids. Germline loops: CDR1 SGHRS, CDR2 YFSETQ. The CDR3 DNA reads as TGCGCCAGCAGCTTGGTTATTATCGGGGTAGGCTACGAGCAGTACTTC. Residues: CASSLVIIGVGYEQYF.

The chain links TRBV30 to TRBJ1-5; no reliable D call. CDR3 length equals 13 residues. Trimming cost V 3 bases and J 5 bases, with 11 bases left between them. Per the germline V gene, CDR1 is GTSNPN and CDR2 is SVGIG (reference sequence). The CDR3 sequence is CAWSTTSDQPQHF. CDR3 DNA: TGTGCCTGGAGCACTACGTCGGATCAGCCCCAGCATTTT.

This clone has only one observation. The chain is built from TRBV4-3 and TRBJ1-5; D is ambiguous. The CDR3 contains 14 residues. The V and J ends lost 4 bases and 2 bases respectively, with 9 bases between them. The germline V gene has CDR1 LGHNA and CDR2 YSLEER. The CDR3 reads CASSLGWGNQPQHF. The CDR3 DNA reads TGCGCCAGCAGCCTCGGGTGGGGCAATCAGCCCCAGCATTTT.

This clone has a single count. V usage is TRBV19 and J usage is TRBJ2-1; 9 nucleotides line up with TRBD2. In germline, CDR1 is LNHDA, CDR2 SQIVND (reference sequence). Unmatched junction bases numbered 14, after V lost 2 bases and J lost 0 bases. CDR3 length: 20 residues. CDR3 loop: CASSIPGGSGGPTSYNEQFF. In DNA form, the CDR3 reads TGTGCCAGTAGTATACCCGGCGGTAGCGGGGGCCCAACCTCCTACAATGAGCAGTTCTTC.

The rearrangement uses TRBV30 and TRBJ2-7; D is undetermined. CDR3 length equals 12 residues. Trimming took 4 bases from V and 4 from J, leaving 11 bases between them. Germline loops: CDR1 GTSNPN, CDR2 SVGIG (reference sequence). CDR3: CAWMHGPYEQYF. CDR3 coding DNA: TGTGCCTGGATGCATGGGCCGTACGAGCAGTACTTC.

This rearrangement joins TRBV4-3 to TRBJ2-2; 7 positions agree with TRBD2. Germline CDR1 and CDR2: LGHNA and YSLEER. This CDR3 region has 17 residues. The J segment lost 5 bases and the V segment lost 0 bases, leaving 9 bases of the junction unmatched. The CDR3 is CASSQDTSGELTGELFF. In nucleotides, the CDR3 is TGCGCCAGCAGCCAAGATACGAGCGGGGAGCTGACCGGGGAGCTGTTTTTT.

The chain uses TRBV6-1 and TRBJ2-7; tentative D call: TRBD2 (6 bases). This CDR3 contains 13 residues. Germline V gene lookup returns CDR1 MNHNS and CDR2 SASEGT. V gave up 6 bases and J gave up 3 bases, with 12 bases separating them. This chain's CDR3 is CASRNPGDYEQYF. Written as DNA, the CDR3 is TGTGCCAGCAGAAATCCGGGGGACTACGAGCAGTACTTC.

The rearrangement joins TRBV29-1 to TRBJ1-3, with unresolved D. The CDR3 consists of 12 residues. Germline V gives CDR1 SQVTM, CDR2 ANQGSEA. V was clipped by 8 bases and J by 0 bases, with 8 bases between them. The CDR3 loop is CSHTISGNTIYF. For the CDR3, the DNA is TGCAGCCACACCATCTCTGGAAACACCATATATTTT.

The chain recombines TRBV30 with TRBJ2-7, with TRBD1 matching 9 bases. This CDR3 has 12 amino acids. V gave up 5 bases and J gave up 5 bases; unmatched junction bases: 4. Germline values: CDR1 GTSNPN, CDR2 SVGIG (reference sequence). The CDR3 sequence: CAWLDRGDEQYF. CDR3 DNA sequence: TGTGCCTGGCTGGACAGGGGCGACGAGCAGTACTTC.

The chain couples TRBV10-3 to TRBJ2-7; 11 positions agree with TRBD2. From germline, CDR1 is ENHRY and CDR2 SYGVKD. V gave up 7 bases and J gave up 3 bases; unmatched junction bases: 5. The CDR3 runs 14 residues. The CDR3 loop reads CAITKTSGSYEQYF. The CDR3 nucleotides read TGTGCCATCACTAAAACTAGCGGGAGCTACGAGCAGTACTTC.

The V call is TRBV19, the J call TRBJ2-7, with 8 bases aligning to TRBD2. Germline V gene lookup returns CDR1 LNHDA and CDR2 SQIVND (reference sequence). Germline trimming cut 5 bases from V and 3 bases from J; bases unmatched to any gene: 3. The CDR3 totals 13 residues. Here the CDR3 reads CASSGLAGYEQYF. The DNA of the CDR3 is TGTGCCAGTAGTGGGCTAGCGGGCTACGAGCAGTACTTC.

This clone was seen just once. V gene TRBV7-9 combines with J gene TRBJ2-7; TRBD2 matches 10 bases. This CDR3 region has 15 residues. With 7 bases clipped from V and 4 bases from J, the junction kept 10 bases outside the gene matches. Germline CDR1 reads SEHNR; CDR2 reads FQNEAQ (reference sequence). The CDR3 sequence is CASKIGLADRYEQYF. The CDR3 DNA follows: TGTGCCAGCAAAATCGGACTAGCGGACCGTTACGAGCAGTACTTC.

This clone was seen a single time. The chain has TRBV14 and TRBJ2-1, with 7 bases fitting TRBD1. J lost 0 bases, V lost 4 bases, and 0 bases had no gene match. Germline V gene lookup returns CDR1 SGHDN and CDR2 FVKESK. This CDR3 region has 14 residues. The CDR3 reads CASSRTGSYNEQFF. As DNA, the CDR3 is TGTGCCAGCAGCCGGACAGGCTCCTACAATGAGCAGTTCTTC.

The chain joins TRBV28 to TRBJ2-2; 11 nucleotides match TRBD2. The V segment lost 5 bases and the J segment 8 bases; nucleotides outside the gene matches: 13. Germline V gives CDR1 MDHEN, CDR2 SYDVKM. CDR3 length: 17 amino acids. CDR3 DNA sequence: TGTGCCAGCAGTCTACCTCCACTAGCGGGGGAGGTGGGGGAGCTGTTTTTT. Its translation is CASSLPPLAGEVGELFF. Looking up the rest from reference TRBV28 and TRBJ2-2 gives the full variable domain: DVKVTQSSRYLVKRTGEKVFLECVQDMDHENMFWYRQDPGLGLRLIYFSYDVKMKEKGDIPEGYSVSREKKERFSLILESASTNQTSMYLCASSLPPLAGEVGELFFGEGSRLTVL.

The chain has TRBV6-1 and TRBJ1-2; tentative D call: TRBD1 (5 bases). The CDR3 is 14 amino acids. Germline assignment: CDR1 MNHNS and CDR2 SASEGT. Trimming stripped 2 bases from V and 8 bases from J, with 15 bases between. CDR3 residues: CASSEMAGMGGYTF. For the CDR3, the DNA is TGTGCCAGCAGTGAAATGGCAGGGATGGGCGGCTACACCTTC.

This sequence joins TRBV5-6 and TRBJ1-2; 9 bases are shared with TRBD1. The CDR3 is 13 amino acids. Germline lookup yields CDR1 SGHDT and CDR2 YYEEEE. With 5 bases clipped from V and 4 bases from J, the junction kept 3 bases outside the gene matches. The CDR3, as DNA: TGTGCCAGCAGGACAGGGGGGTTCTATGGCTACACCTTC. This codes for CASRTGGFYGYTF. Full variable domain (rest looked up from reference TRBV5-6 and TRBJ1-2): DAGVTQSPTHLIKTRGQQVTLRCSPKSGHDTVSWYQQALGQGPQFIFQYYEEEERQRGNFPDRFSGHQFPNYSSELNVNALLLGDSALYLCASRTGGFYGYTFGSGTRLTVV.

The chain recombines TRBV7-3 with TRBJ2-7; 10 bases map to TRBD1. V lost 6 bases and J lost 0; bases outside the gene matches: 8. Germline lookup yields CDR1 SGHTA and CDR2 FQGTGA. The CDR3 is 16 amino acids. CDR3 region: CASREFGTGDSYEQYF. CDR3 sequence (DNA): TGTGCCAGCAGGGAATTCGGGACAGGGGACTCCTACGAGCAGTACTTC.

The rearrangement uses TRBV5-1 and TRBJ1-1; unclear D gene. The length of the CDR3 is 15 residues. CDR1 is SGHRS and CDR2 is YFSETQ in the germline V gene. V dropped 0 bases and J dropped 3 bases, with 12 bases sitting between them. For the CDR3, the DNA is TGCGCCAGCAGCTTGGGGTGGAGGGAGTACACTGAAGCTTTCTTT. The encoded protein is CASSLGWREYTEAFF.

The chain links TRBV28 to TRBJ2-5; D gene ambiguous. The CDR3 has 13 amino acids. Trimming cost V 7 bases and J 2 bases, with 11 bases left between them. Germline-derived CDR1 and CDR2 are MDHEN and SYDVKM. In DNA, the CDR3 is TGTGCCAGCACCCGCCCGCTACAAGAGACCCAGTACTTC. The encoded protein is CASTRPLQETQYF.

This clone appeared once. Other DNA sequences within the sample encode an identical CDR3. This chain connects TRBV4-3 to TRBJ1-2; 8 bases agree with TRBD1. Trimming removed 1 base from V and 6 bases from J; junction bases left unmatched: 1. CDR3 size: 13 residues. From germline, CDR1 is LGHNA and CDR2 YSLEER. CDR3: CASSQAGGDGYTF. Here the CDR3 DNA reads TGCGCCAGCAGCCAAGCAGGGGGCGATGGCTACACCTTC.